This T cell receptor beta chain was recovered during a study of blood T cell repertoires in COVID-19 (dated by TCRdb to between 2020 and 2021). General notes on the study: Samples covering the acute and convalescent phases of COVID-19 were provided by collaborators in the United States, Italy and Spain. The material from the prospective study consisted of cDNA or gDNA derived from T cells, B-cell-depleted T cells, or PBMCs. The dataset comprised deeply sampled blood TCRbeta repertoires from subjects exposed to, actively infected with, or recovered from COVID-19. The repertoires were released in a freely available public database intended as a resource for research on the immune response to SARS-CoV-2. The samples were drawn from two sources: the first 160 participants of the ongoing ImmuneRACE study, and 1,254 subjects contributed by 6 global collaborators. A de-identified subject ID, COVID-19 status, age in years and sex were almost always included in the sample metadata. Where available, HLA class I and class II types were obtained from metadata supplied by the sample provider rather than from assay-based typing.

V is clipped by 1 base and J by 3 bases, and the sequence between their germline boundaries is 13 bases long. According to the germline V gene, CDR1 reads MGHRA and CDR2 reads YSYEKL. The CDR3 has 15 amino acids, counting the end cysteine and phenylalanine. The CDR3 DNA has 45 bases and is translated from base 1. This clone showed up just once. Its target antigen remains unknown. Per-base quality was not reported, and no clone a single base away is much larger than it. Overall study results and their limits: Clinical and demographic metadata were provided uncurated, with the amount varying by source and participant.

The immunoSEQ Assay, a bias-controlled multiplex PCR, was used to amplify TCRbeta CDR3 regions from genomic DNA. Per the original workflow: Within the assay, amplification of reference gene primers was used to estimate how many nucleated cells each sample contained. Sequence reads were collapsed and filtered to measure the absolute abundance of every unique TCRbeta CDR3 rearrangement. For each sample, productive Simpson clonality was calculated as the square root of Simpson's diversity index across productive rearrangements. This immuneACCESS table, as held by TCRdb, lists in-frame sequences with V and J called but not all clones. Of the missing ones, under half trace to an unresolved V gene in checked studies; the others have no known cause. The V and J calls and clone size are taken from that table; D and trimming were inferred from the DNA. For this sample the table gives some 390,000 clones, of which 80% to 90% were detected only once. In total, the top ten clones hold 0.95% to 1.2% of the sample.

Enrolling through a virtual design, the prospective study's participants ranged in age from roughly 18 to 95 years and lived across around 25 United States geographic areas. In the prospective study, cohorts were assigned on the basis of participant-reported clinical history obtained from a screening survey and a study questionnaire. Recovered participants in ImmuneRACE Cohort 3 were defined as having two consecutive negative NP/OP PCR tests, clearance from a healthcare professional, or resolution of symptoms. In the prospective study, mobile phlebotomists collected whole blood, serum and a nasopharyngeal or oropharyngeal swab from each participant. Additional blood draws and questionnaires over a 2-month period could optionally be provided by prospective study participants. Prospective study blood samples were shipped either frozen or at room temperature before DNA extraction.

The chain couples TRBV4-1 to TRBJ2-7; possibly the D gene is TRBD1, per 6 matching bases. Sequencing was done on a sample of PBMCs or T cells enriched from blood (not recorded which). The source of this sequence is a young man who had recovered from COVID-19. The sequenced DNA is TGCGCCAGCAGCCAAGTGGCAGGACAGTTCTACGAGCAGTACTTC. Translated, it reads CASSQVAGQFYEQYF.